Listed here are 15 T cell receptor beta chains from one sample, sequenced in a study of T cells after yellow fever vaccination. TCRdb called the 5' RACE reads again in MiXCR, with one record for every CDR3 protein. The repertoire holds 95,000 to 100,000 distinct CDR3 sequences, with around 5.8% as singletons. The sequencing used CD8+ T cells sorted from PBMCs, collected 10 days after the yellow fever booster vaccination. Every receptor here comes from a man between 18 and 29 years old who received the YFV17D yellow fever vaccine.

The chain carries TRBV6-2 or TRBV6-3 and TRBJ2-1; D is undetermined. Deletions cut 6 bases from V and 3 bases from J, with 18 bases between. The CDR3 is made up of 16 amino acids. Germline CDR1 MNHEY, CDR2 SVGEGT. The CDR3 nucleotides are TGTGCCAGCAGCCACGAAGGCGTAGAAAACTACAATGAGCAGTTCTTC. This translates into CASSHEGVENYNEQFF.

This clonotype was counted only a few times. The chain combines TRBV7-2 with TRBJ2-5; 7 bases agree with TRBD1. CDR1 is SGHTA and CDR2 is FQGNSA in the germline V gene. The junction had 2 bases not matched to a gene; V was cut back by 0 bases and J by 4 bases. The CDR3 has 14 residues. The CDR3 nucleotides read TGTGCCAGCAGCTTAGCAGGGGGCTTAGAGACCCAGTACTTC. Translating it yields CASSLAGGLETQYF.

In its sample, this clonotype was seen a few times. CDR3 nucleotides: TGTGCCAGCAGTTTAGGGGTGAACTATGGCTACACCTTC. It encodes CASSLGVNYGYTF. The rearrangement links TRBV12-3 or TRBV12-4 to TRBJ1-2; D unresolved. V dropped 1 base and J dropped 2 bases, with 5 bases sitting between them. This CDR3 region has 13 residues.

This clonotype appeared a few times. The chain uses TRBV12-3 or TRBV12-4 and TRBJ1-1, with no clear D. The CDR3 covers 12 residues. V was pared by 8 bases and J by 4 bases, with 11 bases between. CDR3 DNA sequence: TGTGCCAGCCGGATCGACGGCACTGAAGCTTTCTTT. The encoded protein is CASRIDGTEAFF.

The chain recombines TRBV4-3 with TRBJ1-4; TRBD1 agrees at 9 bases. Looked up from germline, CDR1 is LGHNA and CDR2 is YSLEER. The CDR3 spans 15 residues. With 3 bases clipped from V and 6 bases from J, the junction kept 5 bases outside the gene matches. Written as DNA, the CDR3 is TGCGCCAGCAGCCACCGATACAGGGGGCATGAAAAACTGTTTTTT. It encodes CASSHRYRGHEKLFF.

The CDR3 loop is CASSRRDGNTEAFF. The CDR3, as DNA: TGTGCCAGCAGCAGACGAGACGGAAACACTGAAGCTTTCTTT. The J gene is TRBJ1-1, the V gene TRBV6-2 or TRBV6-3, with unresolved D. V lost 6 bases and J lost 2, with 13 bases in between. The CDR3 consists of 14 residues. Germline values: CDR1 MNHEY, CDR2 SVGEGT.

CDR3 region: CSARLQGAEAFF. The CDR3 nucleotides are TGCAGTGCCCGCCTCCAGGGGGCTGAAGCTTTCTTT. The chain carries TRBV20-1 and TRBJ1-1, with 7 bases aligning to TRBD1. V lost 6 bases and J lost 6; bases outside the gene matches: 7. This CDR3 is built from 12 residues. CDR1 DFQATT and CDR2 SNEGSKA come from the germline V gene (reference sequence).

This clonotype was counted only a few times. The chain combines TRBV7-9 with TRBJ2-7; D gene uncertain. The V end was cut by 4 bases, the J end by 2 bases, with 9 bases between. The CDR3 runs 13 residues. Germline CDR1 SEHNR, CDR2 FQNEAQ (reference sequence). The CDR3 spells CASSWTGAYEQYF. CDR3 in DNA: TGTGCCAGCAGCTGGACGGGCGCCTACGAGCAGTACTTC.

This clonotype turned up a few times. The chain has TRBV12-3 or TRBV12-4 and TRBJ2-5; perhaps TRBD1 as D (6 bases). Trimming took 1 base from V and 3 from J, leaving 12 bases between them. The CDR3 totals 15 residues. The CDR3 loop is CASSLEFRGKETQYF. The CDR3 nucleotides are TGTGCCAGCAGTTTAGAGTTTAGGGGGAAAGAGACCCAGTACTTC.

The chain is built from TRBV6-5 and TRBJ1-1; no firm D call. Germline values: CDR1 MNHEY, CDR2 SVGAGI. V gave up 2 bases and J gave up 3 bases, with 7 bases separating them. The CDR3 covers 13 residues. CDR3 protein: CASSYLFDTEAFF. DNA of the CDR3: TGTGCCAGCAGTTACCTGTTCGACACTGAAGCTTTCTTT.

The table lists this clonotype with a few counts. The CDR3 DNA reads TGTGCCAGGCGACAGGGCCCAACGGCGTCGTGCACTGAAGCTTTCTTT. Translating it yields CARRQGPTASCTEAFF. The chain has TRBV12-3 or TRBV12-4 and TRBJ1-1; 7 nucleotides align to TRBD1. The J segment lost 4 bases and the V segment lost 9 bases, leaving 17 bases of the junction unmatched. CDR3 length equals 16 residues.

Here the CDR3 DNA reads TGTGCCAGCAGGGTCGGGACTAGCGGGGCCTACAATGAGCAGTTCTTC. Translation gives CASRVGTSGAYNEQFF. The chain carries TRBV7-9 and TRBJ2-1; 13 nucleotides match TRBD2. The trim removed 6 bases at V and 2 bases at J, leaving 4 bases unmatched. The CDR3 length is 16 residues. Germline CDR1 reads SEHNR; CDR2 reads FQNEAQ (reference sequence).

This clonotype was seen many times. V gene TRBV7-8 combines with J gene TRBJ2-7; D may correspond to TRBD1 or TRBD2 (6 bases each). V lost 0 bases, J lost 0 bases, and 15 bases lay in between. This CDR3 is 17 amino acids long. Per the germline V gene, CDR1 is SGHVS and CDR2 is FQNEAQ. For the CDR3, the DNA is TGTGCCAGCAGCTTAGCGGGGGGCCGTGTCAGCTCCTACGAGCAGTACTTC. Translated: CASSLAGGRVSSYEQYF.

This clonotype came up many times. The gene calls are TRBV6-4 and TRBJ2-3; the match to TRBD2 covers 9 bases. CDR1 is MRHNA and CDR2 is SNTAGT in the germline V gene. V gave up 3 bases and J gave up 4 bases; unmatched junction bases: 5. The CDR3 runs 15 residues. The DNA for the CDR3 is TGTGCCAGCAGTGAAGGCGGGGGGGCCGCAGATACGCAGTATTTT. It encodes CASSEGGGAADTQYF.

This clonotype was counted at least ten times. This chain links TRBV7-8 with TRBJ1-1; TRBD1 is a possible D gene (6 bases). V was clipped by 2 bases and J by 0 bases, with 10 bases between them. Germline-derived CDR1 and CDR2 are SGHVS and FQNEAQ. The CDR3 runs to 15 residues. The CDR3, as DNA: TGTGCCAGCAGCTTATCTTCAGGGGTGAACACTGAAGCTTTCTTT. Amino acid sequence: CASSLSSGVNTEAFF.